Listed here are 7 T cell receptor beta chains from one sample, sequenced in a study of shared clonotypes between healthy human individuals. Method: immunoSEQ multiplex PCR; TCRdb's copy keeps in-frame clones and lacks some. The table shows some 500,000 clones, with about 80% occurring only once. Sample: PBMCs. All receptors derive from a woman aged 40 to 50 in good health. Some clones in this sample may be carry-over from other donors' samples.

This clone was counted between two and nine times. This sequence joins TRBV18 and TRBJ2-7; TRBD2 might be the D (6 bases). CDR3 length equals 13 residues. The V and J ends lost 6 bases and 2 bases respectively, with 11 bases between them. Per germline, CDR1 KGHSH and CDR2 LQKENI. CDR3 residues: CASSQDYTYEQYF. Written as DNA, the CDR3 is TGTGCCAGCTCTCAGGACTACACCTACGAGCAGTACTTC. The entire variable domain, with the rest obtained from reference TRBV18 and TRBJ2-7, is as follows: NAGVMQNPRHLVRRRGQEARLRCSPMKGHSHVYWYRQLPEEGLKFMVYLQKENIIDESGMPKERFSAEFPKEGPSILRIQQVVRGDSAAYFCASSQDYTYEQYFGPGTRLTVT.

The chain carries TRBV5-4 and TRBJ1-3, with 9 bases lining up with TRBD1. The J segment lost 0 bases and the V segment lost 3 bases, leaving 1 base of the junction unmatched. CDR1 SGHNT and CDR2 YYREEE come from the germline V gene (reference sequence). The CDR3 has 15 amino acids. Written as DNA, the CDR3 is TGTGCCAGCAGCTCGGGACAGGGCTCTGGAAACACCATATATTTT. Translated, it gives CASSSGQGSGNTIYF.

The chain uses TRBV30 and TRBJ2-7, with D tentatively TRBD1 (5 bases). The CDR3 consists of 15 residues. The germline gives CDR1 GTSNPN, CDR2 SVGIG (reference sequence). The V and J ends lost 3 bases and 3 bases respectively, with 18 bases between them. CDR3 DNA sequence: TGTGCCTGGAGGACCCCACGTATGGGGCACTACGAGCAGTACTTC. Residues: CAWRTPRMGHYEQYF.

The table lists this clone with a few counts. The V call is TRBV4-2, the J call TRBJ2-7, with D perhaps TRBD2 (7 bases). This CDR3 is 16 amino acids long. CDR1 and CDR2 (germline): LGHNA, YNFKEQ. The V gene lost 5 bases and the J gene lost 4 bases, with 21 bases spanning the gap. DNA of the CDR3: TGTGCCAGCAGCTTCGGTGGGGGGGGCGAGCTGTACGAGCAGTACTTC. It yields the protein CASSFGGGGELYEQYF.

The rearrangement uses TRBV19 and TRBJ2-1, with TRBD2 matching over 12 bases. This CDR3 is built from 16 residues. CDR1 LNHDA and CDR2 SQIVND come from the germline V gene (reference sequence). Trimming removed 4 bases from V and 7 bases from J; junction bases left unmatched: 8. CDR3 coding DNA: TGTGCCAGTAGTACCCCACTAGCGGGAGGTGGTAATGAGCAGTTCTTC. Encoded protein: CASSTPLAGGGNEQFF.

This clone showed up just once. V and J are TRBV7-6 and TRBJ1-4; D possibly corresponds to TRBD1 (5 bases). Germline V gives CDR1 SGHVS, CDR2 FNYEAQ. Trimming shortened V by 5 bases and J by 3 bases, and 10 bases separated the two germline ends. The CDR3 consists of 14 residues. CDR3 residues: CASSPGVPNEKLFF. The CDR3 region has the DNA TGTGCCAGCAGCCCGGGGGTTCCTAATGAAAAACTGTTTTTT.

This rearrangement joins TRBV30 to TRBJ2-3, with 14 nucleotides matching TRBD2. The CDR3 is 16 residues long. V dropped 1 base and J dropped 5; count of bases not matched to a gene: 5. The germline CDR1 and CDR2 sequences are GTSNPN and SVGIG (reference sequence). The chain's CDR3 is CAWSAGLAGVRDTQYF. The CDR3 coding sequence is TGTGCCTGGAGTGCGGGACTAGCGGGAGTGAGAGATACGCAGTATTTT.